This paragraph reports one T cell receptor (beta chain). The sample is drawn from a study of beta chain features in type 1 diabetes. In germline, CDR1 is SGHTA, CDR2 FQGNSA. The germline V and J ends were trimmed by 2 bases and 0 bases, with 12 bases remaining between them. This CDR3 spans 16 amino acids. Reverse transcribing all isolated RNA meant expressed TCRB transcripts were sequenced. Sequencing used immunoSEQ multiplex PCR; TCRdb keeps in-frame clones, though not all of them. The data show over 300,000 clones, 7% to 9% seen once. The sequenced material came from central memory CD4+ T cells from blood. This receptor was identified in a woman in her late teens or twenties in good health. V is TRBV7-2 and J is TRBJ2-3; D not certain. CDR3 DNA: TGTGCCAGCAGCTTATGGCGATGGGCTAGCACAGATACGCAGTATTTT. Protein: CASSLWRWASTDTQYF.